The clone carrying this T cell receptor beta chain was counted between two and nine times. What it recognizes is unknown. This sample stems from a study of lymphopenia after photon versus proton radiotherapy. General study points: Only patients who died were analyzed for survival; proton advantage is unproven. Larger post-nadir TCR diversity loss correlated inversely with survival in deceased patients. Oligoclonal CD8+ Temra expansion after nadir drove photon patients' diversity drop. Proton therapy kept repertoires fairly stable, unlike photons, which gained effector/memory cells.

Looked up from germline, CDR1 is SGHVS and CDR2 is FQNEAQ. V lost 1 base to trimming and J lost 0 bases, with 10 bases between them. This CDR3 has 16 residues. The data were produced by immunoSEQ multiplex PCR, yet TCRdb's version contains in-frame clones alone and is incomplete. Of some 4,700 clones listed, 65% to 80% are singletons. Sequencing was performed on peripheral blood, taken from a patient treated with proton-based radiotherapy. The source of this sequence is a man older than 75 with esophageal cancer. The rearrangement uses TRBV7-8 and TRBJ2-1, with D possibly TRBD2 on 6 matching bases. This CDR3 reads CASSLVGGNSYNEQFF. DNA for the CDR3: TGTGCCAGCAGCTTAGTAGGCGGGAACTCCTACAATGAGCAGTTCTTC.